This record looks at one T cell receptor (beta chain) sequence and its context. Sequencing used immunoSEQ multiplex PCR; TCRdb keeps in-frame clones, though not all of them. Among fewer than 200,000 clones listed, 85% were seen once. This specimen belongs to a study of blood T cell repertoires in COVID-19. CDR1 is SNHLY and CDR2 is FYNNEI in the germline V gene. The CDR3 loop spans 14 amino acids. The V end was cut by 4 bases, the J end by 7 bases, with 11 bases between. The TCR was taken from a woman aged 60-75 years with acute or convalescent COVID-19. This chain connects TRBV2 to TRBJ1-6; D may be TRBD1 (6 bases). Sequenced sample: peripheral blood. CDR3 sequence: CASSGQARNSPLHF. CDR3 DNA: TGTGCCAGCAGTGGACAGGCAAGGAATTCACCCCTCCACTTT.